The clone carrying this TCR beta chain was detected only a few times. Its antigen is undetermined. The data originate from a study of beta chain features in type 1 diabetes. Overall study results and limits: For Type 1 diabetes patients, all four CD4+ subsets carried TCRB CDR3s that were moderately but significantly shorter.

Expressed TCRB transcripts were sequenced, since all the RNA that had been isolated was reverse transcribed. Some clones are missing from TCRdb's copy, which holds only in-frame ones; the method was immunoSEQ multiplex PCR. The data contain under 300,000 clones, just over 20% of them singletons. This CDR3 contains 15 residues. The V gene's germline CDR1 is LNHNV and CDR2 YYDKDF (reference sequence). The V and J ends lost 1 base and 7 bases respectively, with 14 bases between them. Source material: naive CD4+ T cells from blood. This chain uses TRBV15 with TRBJ2-1; D is ambiguous. This sequence originates from a woman between 40 and 50 years old with type 1 diabetes. CDR3 region: CATSRVADITNEQFF. The DNA for the CDR3 is TGTGCCACCAGCAGAGTCGCGGATATTACTAATGAGCAGTTCTTC.